The 20 T cell receptor beta chains presented below share a single source sample, sequenced in a study of sequential checkpoint blockade in melanoma. Sequencing was performed with immunoSEQ multiplex PCR; in TCRdb, only in-frame clones are kept and a portion is missing. The data contain 6,800 or so clones, about 84% of them singletons. Regarding treatment: randomized to nivolumab then ipilimumab (arm A) or the reverse (arm B). The sequencing here drew on CD8+ T cells sorted from blood (inferred from file names), taken from a patient given nivolumab and ipilimumab in sequence. Receptors were obtained from a human donor with melanoma.

In its sample, this clone is large. The chain is built from TRBV7-2 and TRBJ1-2; TRBD1 might be the D (5 bases). CDR1 SGHTA and CDR2 FQGNSA come from the germline V gene. This CDR3 spans 17 amino acids. Trimming pared 5 bases from V and 0 bases from J, leaving 19 bases between. The CDR3 nucleotides are TGTGCCAGCAGCCCGGGGACTTACTCAAACCCTAACTATGGCTACACCTTC. It specifies CASSPGTYSNPNYGYTF.

By share, this clone ranks as medium-sized. CDR3 sequence: CASSPGTGNYEQYF. The CDR3 DNA reads TGTGCCAGCTCCCCCGGGACAGGCAACTACGAGCAGTACTTC. The chain uses TRBV27 and TRBJ2-7; 8 positions match TRBD1. This CDR3 has 14 residues. Germline V gives CDR1 MNHEY, CDR2 SMNVEV (reference sequence). With 8 bases clipped from V and 3 bases from J, the junction kept 9 bases outside the gene matches.

This clone was detected only a few times. The chain links TRBV4-2 to TRBJ2-2; D is ambiguous. With 4 bases removed from V and 1 base from J, the gap between germline ends came to 10 bases. This CDR3 has 15 residues. From germline, CDR1 is LGHNA and CDR2 YNFKEQ. CDR3 nucleotides: TGTGCCAGCAGCCTCGTCGCAGGGAACACCGGGGAGCTGTTTTTT. This translates into CASSLVAGNTGELFF.

CDR3 sequence: CASSIVGTASYEQYF. As DNA, the CDR3 is TGTGCCAGTAGTATAGTCGGGACAGCTTCCTACGAGCAGTACTTC. The chain uses TRBV19 and TRBJ2-5, with TRBD1 matching over 7 bases. The J call could be wrong; TRBJ2-7 is a better fit for the DNA end. Germline CDR1 is LNHDA and CDR2 is SQIVND (reference sequence). The CDR3 sequence is 15 residues long.

The chain carries TRBV6-9 and TRBJ1-2; 11 nucleotides line up with TRBD1. V shed 7 bases, J shed 1 base, and the junction held 8 bases outside the gene matches. The CDR3 consists of 16 residues. Germline V gene sequence: CDR1 MNHGY, CDR2 SVAAGI. The CDR3 sequence is CASTRDRGILNYGYTF. In DNA form, the CDR3 reads TGTGCCAGCACCCGGGACAGGGGGATTCTTAACTATGGCTACACCTTC.

This rearrangement joins TRBV4-1 to TRBJ2-7, with 8 bases fitting TRBD1. J gave up 4 bases and V 0 bases, and 8 bases lay outside the gene matches. The germline gives CDR1 MGHRA, CDR2 YSYEKL. The length of the CDR3 is 16 residues. This CDR3 is CASSQEYRGAQYEQYF. CDR3 nucleotides: TGCGCCAGCAGCCAAGAGTACAGGGGGGCGCAGTACGAGCAGTACTTC.

In this sample, this clone turned up once. The V and J genes are TRBV19 and TRBJ2-7, with 10 bases aligning to TRBD1. The V gene's germline CDR1 is LNHDA and CDR2 SQIVND (reference sequence). This CDR3 contains 14 residues. V lost 3 bases, J lost 2 bases, and 1 base stayed unmatched. The CDR3 spells CASSIGQGAYEQYF. The CDR3 nucleotides are TGTGCCAGTAGTATTGGACAGGGGGCCTACGAGCAGTACTTC.

The chain recombines TRBV30 with TRBJ2-1; 7 bases agree with TRBD1. Trimming cost V 3 bases and J 7 bases; bases outside gene matches: 6. The CDR3 runs 13 residues. Germline V gene sequence: CDR1 GTSNPN, CDR2 SVGIG (reference sequence). The CDR3 loop is CAWSATGLNEQFF. The CDR3 DNA follows: TGTGCCTGGAGCGCGACAGGGTTAAATGAGCAGTTCTTC.

The gene calls are TRBV5-1 and TRBJ2-1, with unresolved D. The length of the CDR3 is 15 residues. Trimming took off 2 bases at V and 5 bases at J, with 14 bases between the two ends. Germline values: CDR1 SGHRS, CDR2 YFSETQ. The CDR3 is CASSFSQQINNEQFF. The CDR3 nucleotides are TGCGCCAGCAGCTTTTCCCAACAGATAAACAATGAGCAGTTCTTC.

J is TRBJ2-7 and V is TRBV29-1; perhaps TRBD1 as D (6 bases). Per germline, CDR1 SQVTM and CDR2 ANQGSEA. V lost 0 bases to trimming and J lost 0 bases, with 12 bases between them. The CDR3 consists of 15 residues. CDR3 coding DNA: TGCAGCGTTGAAGATAGAAGGGACAACTCCTACGAGCAGTACTTC. It encodes CSVEDRRDNSYEQYF.

The chain employs TRBV11-2 and TRBJ1-3; a possible D gene is TRBD1 (5 bases). Germline lookup yields CDR1 SGHAT and CDR2 FQNNGV. CDR3 length: 14 residues. The V gene lost 6 bases and the J gene lost 2 bases, with 11 bases spanning the gap. This CDR3 reads CASRKTVAGNTIYF. The DNA of the CDR3 is TGTGCCAGCAGAAAGACAGTGGCTGGAAACACCATATATTTT.

The V gene is TRBV9, the J gene TRBJ2-2; D perhaps matches TRBD1 (5 bases). The CDR3 length is 16 residues. V lost 2 bases and J lost 3, with 14 bases in between. Germline lookup yields CDR1 SGDLS and CDR2 YYNGEE. The CDR3 DNA reads TGTGCCAGCAGCGTCGGATGGGGCTCGTACACCGGGGAGCTGTTTTTT. The encoded protein is CASSVGWGSYTGELFF.

This chain uses TRBV19 with TRBJ1-5; weak D call: TRBD1 (5 bases). Trimming removed 7 bases from V and 1 base from J, with 11 bases in between. The germline CDR1 and CDR2 sequences are LNHDA and SQIVND (reference sequence). The CDR3 is 14 amino acids. The CDR3 here is CASTRGWSNQPQHF. As DNA, the CDR3 is TGTGCCAGTACCCGGGGGTGGAGCAATCAGCCCCAGCATTTT.

By its share, this clone is large. V gene TRBV7-6 combines with J gene TRBJ2-3; TRBD2 aligns across 7 bases. The germline V gene has CDR1 SGHVS and CDR2 FNYEAQ. The J segment lost 8 bases and the V segment lost 7 bases, leaving 15 bases of the junction unmatched. The length of the CDR3 is 15 residues. The CDR3 bases are TGTGCCAGCACCCGTGGCGGACTAGGGTCAGGTACGCAGTATTTT. Translating it yields CASTRGGLGSGTQYF.

This clone was counted a single time. V usage is TRBV27 and J usage is TRBJ2-7, with 15 bases matching TRBD2. Trimming removed 5 bases from V and 4 bases from J; junction bases left unmatched: 12. The CDR3 spans 18 residues. The germline V gene encodes CDR1 MNHEY and CDR2 SMNVEV (reference sequence). The DNA of the CDR3 is TGTGCCAGCAGTCTCCGGACAGGCGGACTAGCGGGAGGGTACGAGCAGTACTTC. Its protein product is CASSLRTGGLAGGYEQYF.

The chain uses TRBV7-9 and TRBJ1-4; TRBD1 might be the D (5 bases). The length of the CDR3 is 14 residues. V shed 3 bases and J shed 5 bases, with 10 bases lying between them. From germline, CDR1 is SEHNR and CDR2 FQNEAQ (reference sequence). DNA of the CDR3: TGTGCCAGCAGCTTCGGGGGACGAAATGAAAAACTGTTTTTT. This gives the protein CASSFGGRNEKLFF.

The chain uses TRBV27 and TRBJ2-7, with TRBD1 identical over 7 bases. Trimming removed 1 base from V and 5 bases from J; junction bases left unmatched: 5. CDR3 length equals 14 residues. Germline V gene lookup returns CDR1 MNHEY and CDR2 SMNVEV (reference sequence). CDR3 loop: CASSLLTGADEQYF. DNA for the CDR3: TGTGCCAGCAGTTTATTAACAGGGGCCGACGAGCAGTACTTC.

This chain connects TRBV5-1 to TRBJ2-7, with TRBD1 matching over 12 bases. The CDR3 is 15 amino acids. The ends lost 4 bases at V and 6 bases at J; junction bases unmatched: 8. From germline, CDR1 is SGHRS and CDR2 YFSETQ. The CDR3: CASSPTGTGGFEQYF. CDR3 sequence (DNA): TGCGCCAGCAGCCCAACCGGGACAGGGGGCTTCGAGCAGTACTTC.

Turning to this clone: One end of the junction is discordant with germline, which a read error may explain. The chain is built from TRBV6-4 and TRBJ2-2; TRBD1 matches 12 bases. Germline V gene sequence: CDR1 MRHNA, CDR2 SNTAGT. The CDR3 is made up of 15 amino acids. Here the CDR3 DNA reads TGTGCCAGCAGCCACCGGGACAGGGGGCGTCGGGGAGCTGTTTTT. Protein product: CASSHRDRGRRGAVF.

This clone was picked up one time. The chain carries TRBV4-1 and TRBJ1-1; D not resolved. This CDR3 has 14 residues. Trimming removed 2 bases at V and 0 bases at J, with 7 bases between. Per germline, CDR1 MGHRA and CDR2 YSYEKL. CDR3 region: CASSQSMMNTEAFF. The DNA for the CDR3 is TGCGCCAGCAGCCAAAGCATGATGAACACTGAAGCTTTCTTT.